This T cell receptor (beta chain) was sequenced for a study of T cells in tuberculosis. The wider study: IGRA-negative adolescents, IGRA-positive adolescents with latent tuberculosis and adults with active tuberculosis formed this South African cohort.

Clones were read by immunoSEQ multiplex PCR, and TCRdb kept only the in-frame ones, dropping some. This sample yields 28,000 or so clones, of which 85% to 90% are seen a single time; roughly 6.1% belongs to the top ten. The sequenced material came from PBMCs. This receptor was taken from a donor aged 10-29 years with latent tuberculosis or without tuberculosis infection.

CDR3: CASSQDEVVSNQPQHF. Here the CDR3 DNA reads TGCGCCAGCAGCCAAGACGAGGTCGTGAGCAATCAGCCCCAGCATTTT. The rearrangement joins TRBV4-1 to TRBJ1-5; D not resolved. Germline V CDR1 and CDR2: MGHRA, YSYEKL. Deletions cut 0 bases from V and 1 base from J, with 10 bases between. The length of the CDR3 is 16 residues.